This T cell receptor beta chain was obtained from a study of T cells expressing NK-cell markers (dated by TCRdb to about 2020). With regard to the full study: In sorted CD3+CD56+NKG2C+, CD3+CD56+NKG2C- and CD3+CD56-NKG2C+ T-cell subsets from about 8 donors, TCR beta-chain repertoires were profiled. Of the eight sequenced donors, seven were found to be HCMV-seropositive and one was found to be HCMV-seronegative. The study sequenced eight donors, all healthy volunteers chosen at random: three men and five women. Illumina HiSeq 2000/2500, MiSeq or NextSeq was used to sequence libraries as 2 x 150 bp reads.

TCRdb lists the instrument as Illumina HiSeq 2000. 5'RACE template switching, by which a universal primer site and unique molecular identifiers were added, was used to make TCR beta cDNA libraries. cDNA synthesis was primed from the TCR beta constant segment, followed by two successive PCR amplification steps. The study's own analysis went as follows. MIGEC was used to demultiplex reads and group reads by UMI, and MiTCR was used to assemble and quantify clonotypes. To remove erroneous sequences, TCR cDNA sequences were retained only when supported by two or more reads. The tcR package was used for downstream repertoire analysis, and clonotypes were matched across fractions by CDR3 nucleotide sequence plus V segment. VDJmatch was used to annotate antigen specificity against VDJdb, with one amino acid substitution in CDR3 permitted. TCRdb reprocessed the reads, and each CDR3 protein sequence is entered once, without DNA. TCRdb's processing, not the study's, gives the V and J calls here. This sample's table lists 400,000 to 500,000 distinct CDR3 sequences. Jointly, the top ten make up approximately 7% of the sample.

The research as a whole found: Whether the expanded NKG2C-expressing T cell clones were specific for HCMV antigens was left unclear. For roughly 6 donors, the dominant CD3+CD56+NKG2C+ clonotypes were among the top 10 CD8+ clonotypes and accounted for about 1.0-7.5% of CD8+ T cells. Those dominant clonotypes were again the most abundant among CD3+CD56-NKG2C+ cells in a handful of donors, at roughly 25-65%.

To note about this clonotype: Its antigen has not been determined.

To determine HCMV serostatus, a commercial ELISA kit was used to detect HCMV-specific IgG in serum. Peripheral blood mononuclear cells were isolated from blood by Ficoll density gradient centrifugation. The germline V gene (reference sequence) gives CDR1 as DFQATT and CDR2 as SNEGSKA. The CDR3 holds 15 amino acids from the cysteine to the phenylalanine. No DNA sequence was recorded. The specimen was blood T cells: a sorted CD56 or NKG2C T cell subset, CD4+ or CD8+ T cells, or bulk PBMC T cells (not recorded which). The rearrangement joined TRBV20-1 to TRBJ1-1. The receptor was derived from a woman between 18 and 70 years old in good health. The CDR3 sequence is CSASRGAGVGLEAFF.